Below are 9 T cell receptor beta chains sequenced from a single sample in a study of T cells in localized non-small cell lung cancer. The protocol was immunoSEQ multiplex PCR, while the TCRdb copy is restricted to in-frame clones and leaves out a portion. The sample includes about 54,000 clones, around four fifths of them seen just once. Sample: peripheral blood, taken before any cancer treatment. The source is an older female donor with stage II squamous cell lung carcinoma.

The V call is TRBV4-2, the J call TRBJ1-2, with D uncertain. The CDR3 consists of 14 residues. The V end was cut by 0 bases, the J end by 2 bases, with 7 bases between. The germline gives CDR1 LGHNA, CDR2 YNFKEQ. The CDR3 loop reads CASSQDGGNYGYTF. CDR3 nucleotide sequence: TGTGCCAGCAGCCAAGACGGCGGGAACTATGGCTACACCTTC.

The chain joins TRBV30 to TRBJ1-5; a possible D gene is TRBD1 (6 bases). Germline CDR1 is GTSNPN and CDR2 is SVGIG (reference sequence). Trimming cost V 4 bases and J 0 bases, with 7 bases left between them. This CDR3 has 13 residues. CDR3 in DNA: TGTGCCTGGACAGGGGATAGCAATCAGCCCCAGCATTTT. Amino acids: CAWTGDSNQPQHF.

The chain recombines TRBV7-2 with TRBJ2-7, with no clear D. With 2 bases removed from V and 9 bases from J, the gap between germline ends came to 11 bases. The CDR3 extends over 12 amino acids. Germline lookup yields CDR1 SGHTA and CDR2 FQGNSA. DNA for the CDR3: TGTGCCAGCAGCTTAAGTGTCCAGCCGCAGTACTTC. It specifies CASSLSVQPQYF.

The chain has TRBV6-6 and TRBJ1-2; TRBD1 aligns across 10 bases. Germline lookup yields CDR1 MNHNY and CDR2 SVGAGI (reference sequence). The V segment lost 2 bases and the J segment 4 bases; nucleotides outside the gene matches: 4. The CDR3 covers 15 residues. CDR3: CASSYRDRGSYGYTF. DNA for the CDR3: TGTGCCAGCAGTTACCGGGACAGGGGATCCTATGGCTACACCTTC.

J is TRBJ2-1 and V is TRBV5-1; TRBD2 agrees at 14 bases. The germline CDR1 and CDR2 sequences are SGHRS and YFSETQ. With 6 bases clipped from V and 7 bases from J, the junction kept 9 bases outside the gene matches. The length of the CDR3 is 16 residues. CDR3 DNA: TGCGCCAGCAAGGCCGGGACTAGCGGGGGAAGGAATGAGCAGTTCTTC. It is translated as CASKAGTSGGRNEQFF.

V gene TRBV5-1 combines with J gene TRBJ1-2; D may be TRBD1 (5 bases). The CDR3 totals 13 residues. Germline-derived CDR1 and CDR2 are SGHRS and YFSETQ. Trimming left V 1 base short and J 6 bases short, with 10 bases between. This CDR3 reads CASSLLRENGYTF. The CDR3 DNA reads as TGCGCCAGCAGCTTGCTCAGGGAAAATGGCTACACCTTC.

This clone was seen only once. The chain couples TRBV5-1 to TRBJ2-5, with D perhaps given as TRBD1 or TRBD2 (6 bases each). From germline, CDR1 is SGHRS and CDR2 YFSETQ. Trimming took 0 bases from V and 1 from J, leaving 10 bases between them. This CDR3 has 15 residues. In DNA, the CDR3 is TGCGCCAGCAGCTTGGGAAGGGGGGCCCAAGAGACCCAGTACTTC. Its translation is CASSLGRGAQETQYF.

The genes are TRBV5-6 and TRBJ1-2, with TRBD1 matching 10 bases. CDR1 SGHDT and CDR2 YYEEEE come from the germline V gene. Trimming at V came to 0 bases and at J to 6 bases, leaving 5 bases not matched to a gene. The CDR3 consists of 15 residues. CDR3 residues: CASSLGLGQGDGYTF. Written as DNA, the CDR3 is TGTGCCAGCAGCTTGGGGCTCGGACAGGGGGATGGCTACACCTTC.

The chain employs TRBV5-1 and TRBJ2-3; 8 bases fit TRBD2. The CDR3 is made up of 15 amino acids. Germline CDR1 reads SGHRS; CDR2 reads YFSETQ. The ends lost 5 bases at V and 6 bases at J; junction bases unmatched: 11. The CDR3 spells CASRQGRGGYDTQYF. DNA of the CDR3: TGCGCCAGCAGGCAAGGCCGGGGGGGCTACGATACGCAGTATTTT.